This T cell receptor beta chain emerged from a study of cytomegalovirus exposure and HLA in healthy donors (dated by TCRdb to 2017 to 2019). Looking at the study overall: An earlier analysis of about 560 of the donors reported roughly 300 Gb of sequence data and around 120 million unique TCR beta sequences obtained from about 179 million T cells. An early release covering 550 to 650 HLA-typed donors comprised about 300 gigabases of sequencing data and around 86 million unique TCR sequences. Among the approximately 400 genotyped donors, more than 70% belonged to the genetic ancestry cluster associated with self-reported Caucasian donors. The study was designed to test whether signatures of past pathogen exposure could be identified by cataloging public T cell receptors. Using immunosequencing, the study profiled T cell repertoires from 640 or so subjects and related those repertoires to cytomegalovirus serostatus. Along with the roughly 670-subject first cohort, a separate validation cohort of over a hundred different subjects was used. To predict cytomegalovirus infection status, the study combined high-throughput TCR immunosequencing, statistical association of individual TCRs with disease status, and machine learning. A later analysis re-analyzed previously published TCR beta repertoires from several hundred donors and added high-resolution HLA genotyping to study TCR occurrence patterns. In the later analysis, no new phenotypic data were used to find candidate immune exposures; instead, reliance was placed on TCR beta sequences and their occurrence across donors. An earlier analysis of roughly 600 of the donors used high-throughput TCR beta sequencing to judge whether each TCR beta V gene segment behaved as functional or pseudogenic. Donor age, sex, ethnicity and CMV serostatus were collected together with the repertoire data. A later genetic analysis took genome-wide SNP genotypes for about 55% of the 666 donors and used that subset as a discovery cohort. All discovery cohort repertoires had been generated using a single sequencing platform. Both class I and class II loci were covered by HLA typing, at four-digit resolution. The number of donors typed differed by locus, with about 620-630 for A, B, C, DRB1 and DQB1, more than 500 for DQA1, nearly 610 for DPA1, and some 450 for DPB1. About five DR-DQ haplotypes were treated as single units for association and clustering because of strong linkage in the cohort. Across some 400 genotyped donors of the cohort, an average of approximately 220,000 unique TCR beta nucleotide sequences per donor were sequenced, and roughly a sixth of those sequences were non-productive.

CDR1 and CDR2 are drawn from the germline V gene: SGHAT, FQNNGV. V loses 2 bases, J loses 4 bases, and the germline ends lie 17 bases apart. The CDR3 covers 16 residues, taking in both the cysteine and the phenylalanine. The sequence is cut down to CDR3 DNA, 48 bases in frame from base 1. Remarks on this clone: No cognate antigen has been identified for it. Qualities for individual bases were not recorded, and no much larger clone is one base off.

The library was generated by the immunoSEQ multiplex PCR assay. For the multiplex PCR, a mixture combining 60 forward primers for TCR Vbeta segments and 13 reverse primers for TCR Jbeta segments was used. The CDR3 region of rearranged TCR beta genes was amplified from genomic DNA by a multiplex PCR assay. The Illumina HiSeq System was used to sequence the amplified TCR beta libraries as 87-base-pair reads. In the original analysis: In a later analysis, 77 million or so unique TCR beta chains were counted across the approximately 620 repertoires, and some 10 million of these chains were shared by at least two donors. A nearest-neighbor algorithm error-corrected the raw reads and collapsed the reads into unique sequences, merging closely related sequences to remove PCR and sequencing errors. V, D and J gene segments were assigned by aligning CDR3 sequences to IMGT reference sequences. For a sequence to be retained, a match of at least six nucleotides to both a V gene segment and a J gene segment was required. A rearrangement was called productive if the CDR3 had no stop codons and remained in frame with V and J, and every other rearrangement was called non-productive. CDR3 was defined by IMGT convention, running from the second conserved V-encoded cysteine to the conserved J-encoded phenylalanine. The earlier analysis of about 610 of the donors excluded sequences that lacked an unambiguous match to a single V gene segment. In an earlier analysis of around 590 of the donors, a V segment was called functional when productive rearrangements were above 56.7%, and segregating when the standard deviation between donors exceeded 5%. To diagnose cytomegalovirus status from the catalog of TCR beta chain sequences, a statistical classification framework was built. A later analysis assigned V and J genes by comparing TCR nucleotide sequences with IMGT/GENE-DB human TR gene sequences. Using the TCRdist pipeline, a later analysis assigned CDR3 sequences along with most-parsimonious VDJ recombination scenarios. In a later analysis, each TCR beta chain was defined by its CDR3 amino acid sequence together with its V-gene family, and reads without a unique V-gene family were excluded. In a later analysis, approximately 590 highly shared, low-generation-probability nucleotide sequences were removed to address suspected cross-contamination and a sequencing artifact. In a later analysis, a clonal expansion index was calculated for each public chain from normalized within-repertoire ranks of inferred template counts. In a later analysis, generation probabilities were computed with a VDJ recombination model fitted to out-of-frame rearrangements, and the resulting probabilities were checked against IGoR. Hypergeometric tests were used in a later analysis to score TCR-TCR, TCR-HLA and TCR-CMV co-occurrence, with a repertoire-size bias correction applied to the TCR pairs. A later analysis estimated false discovery rates by permuting HLA or CMV assignments 20 times. In a later analysis, co-occurring TCRs were grouped using DBSCAN, and TCRdist sequence similarity was added for clustering within HLA-allele-positive subsets. Repertoires with fewer than 30,000 or more than 120,000 public chains, plus five repertoires with anomalous nucleotide sharing, were excluded from co-occurrence clustering. TCRdb carries this immuneACCESS record with in-frame sequences only. Its versions omit some clonotypes, under half of them owing to an unresolved V gene in the studies checked, with the rest unexplained. That table furnishes V, J and clone size, whereas the DNA furnished D and trimming. This sample is represented by over 80,000 clones; about 81% of them were singletons. Under 5.5% of the sample comes from the top ten.

Here is what the overall study found, with its caveats: This cohort had only TCR beta chains sequenced, and the lack of alpha or paired-chain data limited which features could be detected. Because HLA typing was missing for some donors at each locus, association tests included only the typed subset. A later genetic analysis reported fewer N-insertions in productive TCRs among donors in an Asian-associated ancestry cluster than the roughly 670-donor mean. In the study, about 150 TCR beta chains were listed as associated with cytomegalovirus. A later analysis associated some 17,000 TCR beta sequences with specific HLA alleles at a false discovery rate of 0.05. Some IMGT-functional V segments, including TRBV6-2 and TRBV6-3, could not be distinguished by the 87-base-pair reads and were therefore excluded. A group of highly shared sequence variants was considered likely to be a technical artifact of the sequencing pipeline. The earlier analysis of a few hundred of the donors excluded around 17 rarely observed V segments, including chromosome 9 orphons, because counts were too low. A few of the identified cytomegalovirus-associated TCR beta chains were confirmed in vitro to be specific for cytomegalovirus antigens. Cytomegalovirus status was reported to be diagnosed by the classifier with high specificity and sensitivity in both the original and validation cohorts. A further reported finding was that TCR beta sequences accurately predicted the HLA-A and HLA-B alleles for most subjects in the first cohort. An association between a missense DCLRE1C variant and V-gene and J-gene trimming of TCR beta chains was found in a later genetic analysis and replicated in an independent cohort. According to a later analysis, TCR association rates differed among HLA loci, with DRB1 alleles showing the most associated TCRs and HLA-C alleles showing the fewest. According to a later analysis, parvovirus B19, influenza, CMV and Epstein-Barr virus appeared linked to several top co-occurrence clusters. Most TCR sequences were seen in very few donors, while some public TCRs were found in many individuals. Correlated functional status among segregating V segments might reflect linkage disequilibrium, but an unknown experimental factor could not be ruled out. In a later analysis, HLA-associated TCR beta chains were found to be more clonally expanded and to have lower generation probabilities than equally common non-associated chains. The authors suggested that the approach could potentially be extended to other disease states and immunological phenotypes. The only immune exposure information available for the cohort was CMV serostatus. Assigning TCR associations to individual alleles was difficult when HLA alleles, especially DR and DQ, strongly co-occurred. Broadly in line with IMGT annotations, most TCR beta V segments showed up in productive rearrangements about 90% or about 30% of the time in an earlier analysis of about 500 of the donors. Presence/absence analyses assumed roughly uniform sequencing depth across donors, an assumption that may not hold. Most CMV-associated TCR beta chains appeared to be HLA-restricted in a later analysis, and the HLA associations seemed to be driven largely by CMV exposure.

The cohort comprised 710 or so healthy bone marrow donors. At the time of sampling, all cohort members were nominally healthy, though unrecorded immune exposures were likely present. The donor tested CMV seropositive and was one of the 289 seropositive cohort members. A peripheral blood sample was collected from each donor, and TCR beta sequencing was performed on peripheral blood mononuclear cells. The Qiagen DNeasy Blood Extraction Kit was used to extract genomic DNA from the blood cell samples. The V gene is TRBV11-2 and the J gene is TRBJ1-1; TRBD1 is a weak D gene call, 5 bases matching. The receptor comes from a man in his forties in good health and CMV-seropositive. The sample comprised PBMCs. The CDR3 has the sequence CASSLPTAAPSTEAFF. The nucleotide sequence is given as TGTGCCAGCAGCTTACCGACAGCTGCCCCAAGCACTGAAGCTTTCTTT.